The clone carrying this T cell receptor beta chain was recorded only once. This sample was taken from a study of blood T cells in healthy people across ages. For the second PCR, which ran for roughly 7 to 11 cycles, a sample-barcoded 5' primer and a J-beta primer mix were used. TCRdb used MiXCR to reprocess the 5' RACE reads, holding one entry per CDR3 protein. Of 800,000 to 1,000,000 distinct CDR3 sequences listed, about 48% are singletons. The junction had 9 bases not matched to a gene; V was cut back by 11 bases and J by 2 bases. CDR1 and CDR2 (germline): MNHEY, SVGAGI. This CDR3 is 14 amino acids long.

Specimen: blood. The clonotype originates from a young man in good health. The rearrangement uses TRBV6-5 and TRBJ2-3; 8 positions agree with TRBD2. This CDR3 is CARMRRGDTDTQYF. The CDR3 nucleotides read TGTGCCCGTATGCGGCGGGGGGACACAGATACGCAGTATTTT.